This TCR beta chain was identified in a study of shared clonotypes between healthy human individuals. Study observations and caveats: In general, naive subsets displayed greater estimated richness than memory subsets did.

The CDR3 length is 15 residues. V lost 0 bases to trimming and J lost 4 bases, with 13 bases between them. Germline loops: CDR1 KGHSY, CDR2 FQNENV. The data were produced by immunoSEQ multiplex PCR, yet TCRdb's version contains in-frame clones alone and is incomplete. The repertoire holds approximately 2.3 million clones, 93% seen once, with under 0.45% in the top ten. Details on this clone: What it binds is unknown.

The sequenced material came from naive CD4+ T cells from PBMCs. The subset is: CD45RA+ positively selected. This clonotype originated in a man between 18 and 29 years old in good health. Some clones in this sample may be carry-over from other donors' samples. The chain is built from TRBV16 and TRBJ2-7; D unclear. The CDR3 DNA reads TGTGCCAGCAGCCAATCGGCAGGAGCACAATACGAGCAGTACTTC. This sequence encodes CASSQSAGAQYEQYF.